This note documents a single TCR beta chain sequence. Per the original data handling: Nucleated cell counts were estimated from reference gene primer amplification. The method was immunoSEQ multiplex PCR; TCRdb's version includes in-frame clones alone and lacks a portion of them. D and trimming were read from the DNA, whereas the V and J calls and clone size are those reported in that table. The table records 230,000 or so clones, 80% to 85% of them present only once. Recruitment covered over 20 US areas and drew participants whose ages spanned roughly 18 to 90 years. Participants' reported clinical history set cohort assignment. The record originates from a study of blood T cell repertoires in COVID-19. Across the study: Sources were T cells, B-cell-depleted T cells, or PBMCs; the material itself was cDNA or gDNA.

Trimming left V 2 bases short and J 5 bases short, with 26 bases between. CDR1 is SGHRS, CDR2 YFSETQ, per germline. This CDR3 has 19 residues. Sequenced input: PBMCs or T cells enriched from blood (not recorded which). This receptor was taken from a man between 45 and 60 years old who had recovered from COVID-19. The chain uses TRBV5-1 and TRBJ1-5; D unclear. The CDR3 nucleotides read TGCGCCAGCAGCTTACTTCCTCCCGGACTAGGCCGGGTTCATCAGCCCCAGCATTTT. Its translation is CASSLLPPGLGRVHQPQHF.